This TCR beta chain stems from a study of CD8 T cells in Susac syndrome. Study-wide results and limits: It was acknowledged in the study that the number of individuals who were included in its TCR sequencing and HLA analysis was relatively small.

The study sequenced TCR beta in blood CD8+ and CD4+ T cells. Recently defined diagnostic criteria for definite or probable disease were fulfilled by Susac syndrome patients. Random hexamers were used to reverse transcribe an amount of about 0.45 to 1 ug RNA. MiXCR, run by TCRdb on the immunoSEQ multiplex PCR reads, gives a single entry per CDR3 protein. This sample has under 95,000 distinct CDR3 sequences; around 93% occur once, and the top ten carry roughly 0.44%. Turning to this clonotype: The antigen is unknown.

The germline V gene encodes CDR1 MNHEY and CDR2 SMNVEV (reference sequence). CDR3 size: 11 residues. Between the trimmed V and J ends, which lost 8 bases and 5 bases, there was a span of 7 bases. This chain links TRBV27 with TRBJ2-1, with unresolved D. Sequenced input: CD8+ T cells from PBMCs. The receptor's source is a human donor with Susac syndrome. CDR3 in amino acids: CASGFNNEQFF. CDR3 coding DNA: TGTGCCAGCGGGTTCAACAATGAGCAGTTCTTC.